Reported below is one TCR beta chain. Study processing details: Reference gene primer amplification gave estimated nucleated cell counts. Clones were sequenced by immunoSEQ multiplex PCR, and TCRdb holds only the in-frame ones, with some missing. The V and J calls and clone size were taken over from that table, and D and trimming were inferred from the DNA. The sample includes 70,000 or so clones, 80% to 90% of them seen just once. This specimen belongs to a study of blood T cell repertoires in COVID-19. Looking at the study overall: Material from acute and convalescent COVID-19 was sourced from the United States, Italy and Spain. Sources were T cells, B-cell-depleted T cells, or PBMCs; the material itself was cDNA or gDNA.

The CDR3 covers 18 residues. J was trimmed by 2 bases and V by 0 bases; bases with no gene match: 9. Looked up from germline, CDR1 is MDHEN and CDR2 is SYDVKM. This sequence joins TRBV28 and TRBJ2-7, with 11 bases matching TRBD2. The sample consisted of peripheral blood. This clonotype was obtained from a man in his fifties or sixties with active COVID-19. The CDR3 DNA reads as TGTGCCAGCAGTTTATGGGCTAGCGGGAGGCGGGAGCCCTACGAGCAGTACTTC. Its translation: CASSLWASGRREPYEQYF.